This passage covers 28 T cell receptor beta chains from one sample sequenced in a study of beta chain features in type 1 diabetes. Their antigens remain unidentified. Sequencing targeted expressed TCRB transcripts, as all isolated RNA had been reverse transcribed. Assay: immunoSEQ multiplex PCR; the TCRdb copy retains only in-frame clones and omits some. The top ten hold about 0.027% of the sample, which has roughly 260,000 clones, around 21% seen once. Study-wide results and limits: In all four CD4+ subsets, TCRB CDR3 length was significantly, moderately reduced in type 1 diabetes.

Sequenced sample: naive CD4+ T cells from blood. The receptors originated from a woman aged 40 to 50 with type 1 diabetes.

The chain employs TRBV27 and TRBJ2-5; D ambiguous. The DNA end is a closer match to TRBJ2-7, so the J assignment may be wrong. CDR3 length: 15 residues. The germline gives CDR1 MNHEY, CDR2 SMNVEV (reference sequence). The CDR3 loop reads CASSLSPNYAYEQYF. CDR3 in DNA: TGTGCCAGCAGTTTATCTCCGAACTACGCCTACGAGCAGTACTTC.

Concerning this clone: This sample also contains other DNA sequences that code for the same CDR3. The chain is built from TRBV29-1 and TRBJ1-1, with D uncertain. Germline CDR1 reads SQVTM; CDR2 reads ANQGSEA. The CDR3 is 13 residues long. With 2 bases removed from V and 0 bases from J, the gap between germline ends came to 7 bases. This CDR3 reads CSVERRMNTEAFF. The CDR3 DNA sequence: TGCAGCGTTGAAAGGAGAATGAACACTGAAGCTTTCTTT.

This clone showed up just a few times. The rearrangement links TRBV5-1 to TRBJ2-7; 8 bases line up with TRBD2. The trim removed 7 bases at V and 0 bases at J, leaving 9 bases unmatched. This CDR3 region has 15 residues. Germline V gives CDR1 SGHRS, CDR2 YFSETQ. This CDR3 reads CASAGGGHNSYEQYF. The CDR3 region has the DNA TGCGCCAGCGCCGGGGGGGGACATAACTCCTACGAGCAGTACTTC.

This chain connects TRBV7-9 to TRBJ2-1; 8 positions agree with TRBD2. The CDR3 loop spans 15 amino acids. The trim removed 5 bases at V and 6 bases at J, leaving 9 bases unmatched. Germline V gives CDR1 SEHNR, CDR2 FQNEAQ (reference sequence). The DNA for the CDR3 is TGTGCCAGCAGCCCTCCAGTCCGGGAGGGCAATGAGCAGTTCTTC. It translates to CASSPPVREGNEQFF.

This clone occurred a few times. The chain carries TRBV7-2 and TRBJ2-5, with a weak D call TRBD1 (6 bases). V lost 11 bases, J lost 4 bases, and 20 bases lay in between. Germline V gives CDR1 SGHTA, CDR2 FQGNSA. The CDR3 is 14 residues long. CDR3: CACYSRGQGETQYF. For the CDR3, the DNA is TGTGCCTGTTACTCCAGGGGACAAGGAGAGACCCAGTACTTC. The full variable domain, in which reference TRBV7-2 and TRBJ2-5 provide the parts outside the CDR3, is GAGVSQSPSNKVTEKGKDVELRCDPISGHTALYWYRQSLGQGLEFLIYFQGNSAPDKSGLPSDRFSAERTGGSVSTLTIQRTQQEDSAVYLCACYSRGQGETQYFGPGTRLLVL.

CDR3 nucleotide sequence: TGTGCCAGCACCGAGGGGAGACAGGTCAATCAGCCCCAGCATTTT. Encoded protein: CASTEGRQVNQPQHF. This chain connects TRBV2 to TRBJ1-5, with D tentatively TRBD1 (6 bases). CDR1 and CDR2 from the germline V gene are SNHLY and FYNNEI. The CDR3 length is 15 residues. V gave up 7 bases and J gave up 3 bases, with 16 bases separating them. The variable domain in full, with the rest retrieved from reference TRBV2 and TRBJ1-5, is EPEVTQTPSHQVTQMGQEVILRCVPISNHLYFYWYRQILGQKVEFLVSFYNNEISEKSEIFDDQFSVERPDGSNFTLKIRSTKLEDSAMYFCASTEGRQVNQPQHFGDGTRLSIL.

V and J are TRBV29-1 and TRBJ1-5; D gene unclear. The CDR3 is made up of 12 amino acids. Deletions cut 7 bases from V and 2 bases from J, with 9 bases between. Germline-derived CDR1 and CDR2 are SQVTM and ANQGSEA. The CDR3 protein is CSARLGNQPQHF. CDR3 bases: TGCAGCGCCCGGTTGGGCAATCAGCCCCAGCATTTT.

V and J are TRBV11-1 and TRBJ2-7, with a weak D call TRBD2 (6 bases). Germline V gene lookup returns CDR1 SGHAT and CDR2 FQDESV (reference sequence). The CDR3 spans 16 residues. The ends were cut back, 0 bases at V and 1 base at J, with 13 bases in the middle. This CDR3 is CASSLARAEGSYEQYF. CDR3 DNA sequence: TGTGCCAGCAGCTTAGCGCGCGCGGAGGGGTCCTACGAGCAGTACTTC.

The V and J genes are TRBV28 and TRBJ2-1; the match to TRBD2 covers 11 bases. The CDR3 consists of 15 residues. CDR1 and CDR2 (germline): MDHEN, SYDVKM. After removal of 3 bases from V and 3 bases from J, the junction contained 1 base not matched to a gene. The CDR3 DNA follows: TGTGCCAGCAGTTTCGGACTAGCGGGCTACAATGAGCAGTTCTTC. It is translated as CASSFGLAGYNEQFF.

This clone was counted only a few times. V gene TRBV7-8 combines with J gene TRBJ1-6; 9 nucleotides agree with TRBD1. J was trimmed by 9 bases and V by 7 bases; bases with no gene match: 10. Germline V gives CDR1 SGHVS, CDR2 FQNEAQ. The length of the CDR3 is 15 residues. CDR3 sequence reads: CASIGDRVTLSPLHF. As DNA, the CDR3 is TGTGCCAGCATCGGGGACAGGGTTACCCTTTCACCCCTCCACTTT.

The table lists this clone with a few counts. The chain employs TRBV6-1 and TRBJ2-5; 8 bases agree with TRBD1. The V gene end was trimmed by 7 bases and the J gene end by 5 bases; junction bases not matched to a gene: 9. Germline V CDR1 and CDR2: MNHNS, SASEGT. The CDR3 runs 14 residues. The CDR3 loop reads CASTPWTGWETQYF. For the CDR3, the DNA is TGTGCCAGCACCCCATGGACAGGGTGGGAGACCCAGTACTTC.

CDR3 loop: CASSQGQEAPVEKLFF. CDR3 DNA: TGTGCCAGCAGCCAAGGGCAAGAGGCACCGGTTGAAAAACTGTTTTTT. The genes are TRBV14 and TRBJ1-4; unclear D gene. The germline CDR1 and CDR2 sequences are SGHDN and FVKESK. V lost 1 base to trimming and J lost 7 bases, with 16 bases between them. This CDR3 region has 16 residues.

This clone was recorded a few times. The V and J genes are TRBV4-2 and TRBJ1-2; 9 positions match TRBD1. CDR1 and CDR2 from the germline V gene are LGHNA and YNFKEQ. The CDR3 loop spans 13 amino acids. Unmatched junction bases numbered 3, after V lost 3 bases and J lost 7 bases. CDR3 region: CASSQDRGGGYTF. The CDR3 DNA reads TGTGCCAGCAGCCAGGACAGGGGAGGTGGCTACACCTTC.

The chain joins TRBV7-9 to TRBJ1-4, with 8 bases fitting TRBD1. This CDR3 region has 17 residues. Germline trimming cut 5 bases from V and 6 bases from J; bases unmatched to any gene: 14. The V gene's germline CDR1 is SEHNR and CDR2 FQNEAQ (reference sequence). The CDR3 DNA is TGTGCCAGCAGCCAACCTATCGGACAGGGCGGTTATGAAAAACTGTTTTTT. This sequence encodes CASSQPIGQGGYEKLFF.

This clone was counted a few times. The sample carries other DNA sequences with the same CDR3. The chain uses TRBV9 and TRBJ2-3; TRBD2 aligns across 10 bases. This CDR3 region has 15 residues. J gave up 1 base and V 2 bases, and 1 base lay outside the gene matches. Germline V gene lookup returns CDR1 SGDLS and CDR2 YYNGEE. CDR3 amino acids: CASSVGLAGTDTQYF. The DNA of the CDR3 is TGTGCCAGCAGCGTCGGACTAGCGGGCACAGATACGCAGTATTTT.

This clone has more than one count but fewer than ten. The gene calls are TRBV14 and TRBJ2-3, with D possibly matching TRBD2 (6 bases). The CDR3 covers 15 residues. Trimming took off 1 base at V and 5 bases at J, with 13 bases between the two ends. Germline loops: CDR1 SGHDN, CDR2 FVKESK. The DNA of the CDR3 is TGTGCCAGCAGCCAAGTTTCCGGGGGTGGAGATACGCAGTATTTT. Translating it yields CASSQVSGGGDTQYF.

The gene calls are TRBV7-9 and TRBJ1-1, with TRBD1 matching 7 bases. V lost 3 bases, J lost 2 bases, and 9 bases stayed unmatched. Germline V gene data show CDR1 as SEHNR and CDR2 as FQNEAQ (reference sequence). CDR3 length: 16 residues. CDR3 in DNA: TGTGCCAGCAGCTTTTCCGGGACAGCGCCTAACACTGAAGCTTTCTTT. This codes for CASSFSGTAPNTEAFF.

The table lists this clone with a few counts. This rearrangement joins TRBV4-1 to TRBJ1-5, with 7 bases identical to TRBD1. Trimming cost V 4 bases and J 9 bases; bases outside gene matches: 12. This CDR3 is 15 amino acids long. The V gene's germline CDR1 is MGHRA and CDR2 YSYEKL. In DNA form, the CDR3 reads TGCGCCAGCAGCCGCGGCACAGGGGACTCATGGCCCCAGCATTTT. Its protein product is CASSRGTGDSWPQHF.

This clone has more than one count but fewer than ten. This chain joins TRBV7-3 and TRBJ2-5; D is uncertain. Looked up from germline, CDR1 is SGHTA and CDR2 is FQGTGA. The CDR3 consists of 13 residues. Trimming took 0 bases from V and 0 from J, leaving 2 bases between them. This CDR3 reads CASSLTYQETQYF. The CDR3 bases are TGTGCCAGCAGCTTAACCTACCAAGAGACCCAGTACTTC.

This clone was detected a few times. The genes are TRBV13 and TRBJ2-7, with a tentative D call TRBD1 (5 bases). CDR3 size: 13 residues. Germline CDR1 is PRHDT and CDR2 is FYEKMQ (reference sequence). Between the trimmed V and J ends, which lost 2 bases and 4 bases, there was a span of 9 bases. The chain's CDR3 is CASSLQGNYEQYF. DNA for the CDR3: TGTGCCAGCAGCTTACAGGGTAATTACGAGCAGTACTTC.

V usage is TRBV30 and J usage is TRBJ2-7, with D perhaps matching TRBD2 (6 bases). Germline V gene data show CDR1 as GTSNPN and CDR2 as SVGIG (reference sequence). Trimming left V 7 bases short and J 3 bases short, with 16 bases between. The CDR3 spans 13 residues. The DNA of the CDR3 is TGTGCCTATCTTGGTAGCGGAAACTACGAGCAGTACTTC. Translated: CAYLGSGNYEQYF.

This clone turned up a few times. The V gene is TRBV6-5, the J gene TRBJ2-1; 11 bases line up with TRBD2. CDR3 size: 16 residues. The germline V gene has CDR1 MNHEY and CDR2 SVGAGI. The trim removed 2 bases at V and 3 bases at J, leaving 3 bases unmatched. The CDR3 here is CASSYQLAGVYNEQFF. CDR3 nucleotide sequence: TGTGCCAGCAGTTACCAACTAGCGGGAGTCTACAATGAGCAGTTCTTC.

The gene calls are TRBV19 and TRBJ2-7; the match to TRBD1 covers 8 bases. With 5 bases clipped from V and 2 bases from J, the junction kept 5 bases outside the gene matches. In germline, CDR1 is LNHDA, CDR2 SQIVND (reference sequence). This CDR3 has 14 residues. The CDR3 nucleotides read TGTGCCAGTAGTCCTCGGACAGGGACCTACGAGCAGTACTTC. This gives the protein CASSPRTGTYEQYF.

The CDR3 reads CSSRDSVVNEQFF. CDR3 coding DNA: TGCAGCTCCCGGGACTCCGTCGTGAATGAGCAGTTCTTC. The J gene is TRBJ2-1, the V gene TRBV29-1; perhaps TRBD2 as D (6 bases). Germline-derived CDR1 and CDR2 are SQVTM and ANQGSEA. V lost 8 bases, J lost 7 bases, and 18 bases lay in between. The CDR3 is 13 amino acids.

This clone was found a few times. The chain uses TRBV7-9 and TRBJ2-3; TRBD1 might be the D (6 bases). In germline, CDR1 is SEHNR, CDR2 FQNEAQ (reference sequence). The V end was cut by 6 bases, the J end by 0 bases, with 10 bases between. The CDR3 spans 14 residues. As DNA, the CDR3 is TGTGCCAGCAGTACAGGGATTAGCACAGATACGCAGTATTTT. Translation: CASSTGISTDTQYF.

The CDR3 is CASSPRDREQPQHF. The CDR3 DNA sequence: TGTGCCAGTAGTCCCCGGGACAGGGAACAGCCCCAGCATTTT. The chain has TRBV19 and TRBJ1-5, with TRBD1 matching over 9 bases. V was pared by 5 bases and J by 7 bases, with 6 bases of the junction left unmatched. Germline V gene lookup returns CDR1 LNHDA and CDR2 SQIVND (reference sequence). The CDR3 has 14 amino acids.

Only a few counts were recorded for this clone. The chain joins TRBV28 to TRBJ1-2, with 9 bases fitting TRBD1. This CDR3 is built from 15 residues. CDR1 MDHEN and CDR2 SYDVKM come from the germline V gene. V trimming: 2 bases; J trimming: 7 bases; junction bases outside the gene matches: 8. Written as DNA, the CDR3 is TGTGCCAGCAGTTTAGCCCTCGGGACAGGGAGTGGCTACACCTTC. It specifies CASSLALGTGSGYTF.

In this sample, this clone turned up a few times. This chain connects TRBV5-4 to TRBJ1-1, with a weak D call TRBD1 (6 bases). The CDR3 consists of 15 residues. Germline assignment: CDR1 SGHNT and CDR2 YYREEE (reference sequence). V shed 4 bases and J shed 0 bases, with 13 bases lying between them. The CDR3 is CASSPTTGLNTEAFF. DNA for the CDR3: TGTGCCAGCAGCCCTACCACAGGGCTGAACACTGAAGCTTTCTTT. Complete variable domain (other parts from reference TRBV5-4 and TRBJ1-1): ETGVTQSPTHLIKTRGQQVTLRCSSQSGHNTVSWYQQALGQGPQFIFQYYREEENGRGNFPPRFSGLQFPNYSSELNVNALELDDSALYLCASSPTTGLNTEAFFGQGTRLTVV.